This T cell receptor (beta chain) appears in the sequencing data of a study of regulatory T cells in long-lasting Graves disease. Findings and caveats of the study: Results may be inaccurate due to the small sample size. TCR diversity was lower in persistent Graves' patients than in newly diagnosed ones.

The TCR beta library used iRepertoire HTBI primers with Arm-PCR amplification of CDR3. TCRdb called the multiplex PCR reads again in MiXCR, with one record for every CDR3 protein. Of a few hundred thousand distinct CDR3 sequences listed, less than 25% were seen once; the top ten hold approximately 28%. The germline V and J ends were trimmed by 0 bases and 0 bases, with 12 bases remaining between them. This CDR3 spans 17 amino acids. The germline CDR1 and CDR2 sequences are SNHLY and FYNNEI. Concerning this clonotype: Antigen: not known.

Time point defined: persistent/refractory GD, antithyroid drugs over 5 years with positive TRAb. Isolated PBMC RNA provided the starting material for the TCR library. The chain carries TRBV2 and TRBJ2-1; D may be TRBD1 (6 bases). The sequencing here drew on peripheral blood mononuclear cells (PBMCs), taken when the disease was refractory, from a patient treated with antithyroid drugs. The sequence came from a female donor with Graves disease. The CDR3, as DNA: TGTGCCAGCAGTGAAGCGGGAACAGGGCGCTCCTACAATGAGCAGTTCTTC. This gives the protein CASSEAGTGRSYNEQFF.